The entry below gives a single T cell receptor (beta chain) sequence along with its context. The sample comes from a study of control samples from healthy donors and cancer patients. This table comes from immunoSEQ multiplex PCR, and its TCRdb copy is limited to in-frame clones, with some not included. The sample includes tens of thousands of clones, approximately 70% seen only once; the top ten take more than 15%. The CDR3 has 13 residues. Germline V gene data show CDR1 as KGHDR and CDR2 as SFDVKD. V was trimmed by 5 bases and J by 2 bases, leaving 7 bases between them. The sequence derives from a male donor with melanoma. This chain links TRBV24-1 with TRBJ2-3; D is undetermined. Source material: formalin-fixed, paraffin-embedded tissue. CDR3: CATSGGNTDTQYF. The CDR3 DNA is TGTGCCACCAGTGGGGGTAACACAGATACGCAGTATTTT.